This record looks at one TCR beta chain sequence and its context. People whose metastatic non-small-cell lung cancer was chemo-refractory got focal radiation along with CTLA-4 blockade by ipilimumab. The repertoire was sequenced with immunoSEQ multiplex PCR; TCRdb's copy has only in-frame clones and lacks some. The table has 45,000 to 55,000 clones, 70% to 90% seen once; the top ten hold 7.8%. The record originates from a study of radiotherapy plus CTLA-4 blockade in lung cancer. The germline V gene has CDR1 SGHTA and CDR2 FQGNSA. This CDR3 is built from 16 residues. J lost 3 bases, V lost 3 bases, and 8 bases had no gene match.

The specimen was peripheral blood, collected from a patient treated with radiotherapy plus ipilimumab. This clonotype was obtained from a human donor with non-small cell lung cancer whose response to radiotherapy plus ipilimumab could not be evaluated. This chain connects TRBV7-2 to TRBJ2-1; TRBD2 agrees at 7 bases. The CDR3 is CASSFGPTGGYNEQFF. In DNA, the CDR3 is TGTGCCAGCAGCTTTGGGCCGACGGGGGGCTACAATGAGCAGTTCTTC.